The following is a T cell receptor beta chain sequence with its context. The data originate from a study of blood T cells in healthy people across ages. Sample-barcoded 5' priming and a J-beta primer mix drove a second PCR of about 7 to 11 cycles. Each TCR beta cDNA got a 12-nucleotide random molecular identifier. TCRdb used MiXCR to reprocess the 5' RACE reads, holding one entry per CDR3 protein. The sample shows more than 900,000 distinct CDR3 sequences, approximately 26% of them seen only once. Germline V CDR1 and CDR2: SGHTA, FQGNSA. This CDR3 spans 15 amino acids. V trimming: 3 bases; J trimming: 7 bases; junction bases outside the gene matches: 9. This sample was shared with a second study, whose subject was T cells of mothers and their children. That paper states: Sample barcodes and 2-4 random nucleotides were added by the M1S primer of the second PCR. The study obtained over 9 million TCR beta CDR3 reads per mother and some 3 million per child. Inherited differences only slightly affect thymic shaping of TCR recombination output.

The sequenced material came from blood. This receptor was obtained from a girl aged 2 to 10 in good health. V is TRBV7-2 and J is TRBJ2-1; 7 bases match TRBD1. The CDR3 DNA reads as TGTGCCAGCAGCTTCCCCTCGACAGGGCAAAATGAGCAGTTCTTC. Protein sequence: CASSFPSTGQNEQFF.